Below, 20 T cell receptor beta chains from the same sample are listed, as sequenced in a study of T cells in Graves' hyperthyroidism and ophthalmopathy. Researchers took RNA transcripts and amplified the TCR beta CDR3 regions from them. A first-round RT-PCR of the TCR CDR3 used the HTBI primer set. A single record per CDR3 protein comes from TCRdb applying MiXCR to the multiplex PCR reads. The data show a few hundred thousand distinct CDR3 sequences, with approximately 48% seen just once and about 40% held by the top ten. The sequenced material came from peripheral blood or thyroid tissue (not recorded which). The receptors come from an adult woman with Graves' disease, either hyperthyroidism or ophthalmopathy (not recorded which).

A few counts support this clonotype. The chain joins TRBV7-8 to TRBJ2-7, with D unresolved. V was cut by 0 bases and J by 0 bases, with 9 bases left in between. The CDR3 is made up of 15 amino acids. Germline V gene sequence: CDR1 SGHVS, CDR2 FQNEAQ. CDR3 residues: CASSLAFGTSYEQYF. The CDR3 DNA sequence: TGTGCCAGCAGCTTAGCATTTGGAACCTCCTACGAGCAGTACTTC.

V gene TRBV19 combines with J gene TRBJ1-2, with 10 nucleotides matching TRBD1. This CDR3 is built from 17 residues. Germline V CDR1 and CDR2: LNHDA, SQIVND (reference sequence). With V trimmed by 1 base and J by 7 bases, 12 bases remained unmatched. The CDR3 loop is CASSIGSGQGGHVGYTF. DNA for the CDR3: TGTGCCAGTAGTATAGGAAGTGGACAGGGGGGTCACGTTGGCTACACCTTC. The full variable domain, rest sourced from reference TRBV19 and TRBJ1-2, is DGGITQSPKYLFRKEGQNVTLSCEQNLNHDAMYWYRQDPGQGLRLIYYSQIVNDFQKGDIAEGYSVSREKKESFPLTVTSAQKNPTAFYLCASSIGSGQGGHVGYTFGSGTRLTVV.

The chain links TRBV10-3 to TRBJ1-1; D is undetermined. Trimming stripped 2 bases from V and 3 bases from J, with 4 bases between. CDR3 length equals 12 residues. From germline, CDR1 is ENHRY and CDR2 SYGVKD. The CDR3 DNA sequence: TGTGCCATCAGTGAGCCCGACACTGAAGCTTTCTTT. It encodes CAISEPDTEAFF.

This clonotype was counted at least ten times. The CDR3 sequence: CSVSRQGGNTEAFF. The CDR3 DNA follows: TGCAGCGTCAGCAGACAGGGAGGGAACACTGAAGCTTTCTTT. The chain links TRBV29-1 to TRBJ1-1; 7 bases are shared with TRBD1. The germline V gene encodes CDR1 SQVTM and CDR2 ANQGSEA. With V trimmed by 6 bases and J by 1 base, 8 bases remained unmatched. This CDR3 has 14 amino acids.

This clonotype was counted between two and nine times. The chain links TRBV15 to TRBJ1-6; D uncertain. V lost 9 bases to trimming and J lost 4 bases, with 10 bases between them. The length of the CDR3 is 13 residues. Germline-derived CDR1 and CDR2 are LNHNV and YYDKDF (reference sequence). In DNA form, the CDR3 reads TGTGCCACGGAAGGAGAGTATAATTCACCCCTCCACTTT. This sequence encodes CATEGEYNSPLHF.

The V call is TRBV10-3, the J call TRBJ1-1; 7 positions match TRBD1. With V trimmed by 6 bases and J by 4 bases, 5 bases remained unmatched. Germline-derived CDR1 and CDR2 are ENHRY and SYGVKD. This CDR3 region has 13 residues. The chain's CDR3 is CAISIQGSTEAFF. The CDR3 nucleotides are TGTGCCATCAGCATACAGGGGTCCACTGAAGCTTTCTTT.

A note on this clonotype: The junction departs from the called germline gene at one end, perhaps through a read error. The chain has TRBV9 and TRBJ2-7; TRBD1 or TRBD2 may be the D gene (5 bases each). From germline, CDR1 is SGDLS and CDR2 YYNGEE. The CDR3 is 15 residues long. The CDR3 loop is CASSQGWGSSYEQYF. The DNA of the CDR3 is TGTGCCAGCAGCCAAGGATGGGGGAGCTCCTACGAGCAATACTTC.

This clonotype was seen a handful of times. V usage is TRBV24-1 and J usage is TRBJ2-5; 11 positions match TRBD2. This CDR3 contains 18 residues. With 11 bases clipped from V and 4 bases from J, the junction kept 20 bases outside the gene matches. The V gene's germline CDR1 is KGHDR and CDR2 SFDVKD. The CDR3 coding sequence is TGTGCCAGCAGCTTAGTTCCTAGCGGGAGGATAAGGGGAGAGACCCAGTACTTC. As protein: CASSLVPSGRIRGETQYF.

The chain links TRBV29-1 to TRBJ2-7, with no clear D. V lost 8 bases to trimming and J lost 2 bases, with 16 bases between them. CDR1 and CDR2 from the germline V gene are SQVTM and ANQGSEA. The CDR3 contains 13 residues. CDR3 protein: CSSSGEPPYEQYF. CDR3 DNA: TGCAGCTCCTCGGGCGAGCCGCCCTACGAGCAGTACTTC.

V and J are TRBV24-1 and TRBJ1-2, with D possibly TRBD1 on 6 matching bases. The germline gives CDR1 KGHDR, CDR2 SFDVKD. The CDR3 is made up of 11 amino acids. V was clipped by 4 bases and J by 13 bases, with 12 bases between them. The DNA of the CDR3 is TGTGCCACCAGTGAAGGGGGACCGAGCACCTTC. Protein product: CATSEGGPSTF.

This chain connects TRBV11-2 to TRBJ2-6, with a weak D call TRBD1 (6 bases). This CDR3 is 18 amino acids long. Deletions cut 0 bases from V and 0 bases from J, with 12 bases between. From germline, CDR1 is SGHAT and CDR2 FQNNGV. This CDR3 reads CASSLDRDILSGANVLTF. As DNA, the CDR3 is TGTGCCAGCAGCTTAGACAGGGACATCCTCTCTGGGGCCAACGTCCTGACTTTC.

This sequence joins TRBV15 and TRBJ2-7, with 11 bases lining up with TRBD2. Germline V gene data show CDR1 as LNHNV and CDR2 as YYDKDF (reference sequence). The CDR3 has 16 residues. Germline trimming cut 4 bases from V and 3 bases from J; bases unmatched to any gene: 8. CDR3 coding DNA: TGTGCCACCAGCACATTCTCTAGCGGGGGGTACTACGAGCAGTACTTC. Its translation: CATSTFSSGGYYEQYF.

This sequence joins TRBV10-3 and TRBJ2-5; tentatively, D is TRBD1 (5 bases). This CDR3 is 15 amino acids long. Per the germline V gene, CDR1 is ENHRY and CDR2 is SYGVKD. The ends were cut back, 3 bases at V and 6 bases at J, with 17 bases in the middle. The CDR3 is CAISDPTASGQTQYF. As DNA, the CDR3 is TGTGCCATCAGTGACCCGACAGCTTCCGGGCAGACCCAGTACTTC.

This clonotype has ten or more counts. The chain has TRBV20-1 and TRBJ1-5; D perhaps matches TRBD1 (6 bases). Germline CDR1 DFQATT, CDR2 SNEGSKA (reference sequence). The CDR3 consists of 15 residues. V was trimmed by 7 bases and J by 5 bases, leaving 21 bases between them. Written as DNA, the CDR3 is TGCAGTGTTTCGCAGGGGCAGAAACTTGATCAGCCCCAGCATTTT. It yields the protein CSVSQGQKLDQPQHF.

This clonotype was detected only once. V gene TRBV2 combines with J gene TRBJ2-5, with D tentatively TRBD2 (5 bases). This CDR3 contains 14 residues. The germline V gene encodes CDR1 SNHLY and CDR2 FYNNEI. Trimming cost V 6 bases and J 6 bases, with 17 bases left between them. CDR3 sequence reads: CASRDFEPGKTQYF. The CDR3 DNA sequence: TGTGCCAGCAGGGACTTTGAACCCGGGAAGACCCAGTACTTC.

This clonotype was observed a single time. The J gene is TRBJ2-7, the V gene TRBV10-3, with 7 bases aligning to TRBD1. J gave up 4 bases and V 10 bases, and 10 bases lay outside the gene matches. The germline V gene has CDR1 ENHRY and CDR2 SYGVKD. CDR3 length equals 13 residues. The CDR3 bases are TGTGCCACAAGAACAGGGGATAAATACGAGCAGTACTTC. Amino acids: CATRTGDKYEQYF.

The chain uses TRBV7-9 and TRBJ1-4; 9 nucleotides agree with TRBD1. Germline V lookup: CDR1 SEHNR, CDR2 FQNEAQ (reference sequence). The ends lost 0 bases at V and 3 bases at J; junction bases unmatched: 5. This CDR3 contains 17 residues. The CDR3 DNA reads TGTGCCAGCAGCTTAGCCGGGACAGGGAGGTCTAATGAAAAACTGTTTTTT. Its translation: CASSLAGTGRSNEKLFF. The whole variable domain, remainder taken from reference TRBV7-9 and TRBJ1-4, is DTGVSQNPRHKITKRGQNVTFRCDPISEHNRLYWYRQTLGQGPEFLTYFQNEAQLEKSRLLSDRFSAERPKGSFSTLEIQRTEQGDSAMYLCASSLAGTGRSNEKLFFGSGTQLSVL.

The chain links TRBV5-1 to TRBJ1-2; 7 nucleotides agree with TRBD1. With V trimmed by 7 bases and J by 0 bases, 12 bases remained unmatched. Germline V gene lookup returns CDR1 SGHRS and CDR2 YFSETQ. The CDR3 sequence is 16 residues long. CDR3 sequence: CASSAGTASANYGYTF. The CDR3 DNA reads as TGCGCCAGCTCCGCCGGGACAGCAAGTGCTAACTATGGCTACACCTTC.

This clonotype was found a few times. The DNA of the CDR3 is TGCAGCGTTGAAGTTCAGGGCTACGAGCAGTACTTC. This gives the protein CSVEVQGYEQYF. The chain is built from TRBV29-1 and TRBJ2-7; TRBD1 might be the D (5 bases). V was pared by 1 base and J by 3 bases, with 7 bases between. This CDR3 spans 12 amino acids. Germline loops: CDR1 SQVTM, CDR2 ANQGSEA.

This clonotype showed up many times. The chain joins TRBV19 to TRBJ1-1, with TRBD1 matching 7 bases. CDR1 is LNHDA and CDR2 is SQIVND in the germline V gene (reference sequence). J was trimmed by 6 bases and V by 5 bases; bases with no gene match: 6. This CDR3 has 13 amino acids. CDR3 region: CASSRQGGAEAFF. The CDR3 DNA reads as TGTGCCAGTAGTCGACAGGGTGGGGCTGAAGCTTTCTTT. The full variable domain, in which reference TRBV19 and TRBJ1-1 provide the parts outside the CDR3, is DGGITQSPKYLFRKEGQNVTLSCEQNLNHDAMYWYRQDPGQGLRLIYYSQIVNDFQKGDIAEGYSVSREKKESFPLTVTSAQKNPTAFYLCASSRQGGAEAFFGQGTRLTVV.